The 7 T cell receptor beta chains below all came from one sample that was sequenced in a study of T cells in Graves' hyperthyroidism and ophthalmopathy. RNA transcripts were the template for amplifying TCR beta CDR3 regions. Carried out on the TCR CDR3, a first-round RT-PCR used the HTBI primer set. TCRdb reanalysed the multiplex PCR reads using MiXCR and keeps one entry per CDR3 protein. The repertoire holds 450,000 to 700,000 distinct CDR3 sequences, with just over 45% as singletons. The sample taken for sequencing was peripheral blood or thyroid tissue (not recorded which). These receptors were taken from a woman aged 18-29 years with Graves' hyperthyroidism.

This chain uses TRBV7-9 with TRBJ1-2, with 9 nucleotides matching TRBD1. The V gene end was trimmed by 6 bases and the J gene end by 7 bases; junction bases not matched to a gene: 9. The CDR3 runs 14 residues. Germline V gene sequence: CDR1 SEHNR, CDR2 FQNEAQ (reference sequence). The DNA of the CDR3 is TGTGCCAGCAGTTCCCACAGGGGGCGGTTTGGCTACACCTTC. Its protein is CASSSHRGRFGYTF.

The table lists this clonotype with a count of one. This could be a read error, since a much larger clone is one nucleotide away. The CDR3 carries no conserved terminal phenylalanine or tryptophan, so it likely arises from a read error. The chain has TRBV7-6 and TRBJ2-7; the match to TRBD2 covers 15 bases. V trimming: 5 bases; J trimming: 7 bases; junction bases outside the gene matches: 12. The CDR3 spans 17 residues. Germline loops: CDR1 SGHVS, CDR2 FNYEAQ. This CDR3 reads CASSQGLAGGLKQEQYL. CDR3 nucleotide sequence: TGTGCCAGCAGCCAGGGACTAGCGGGAGGTCTTAAGCAGGAGCAGTACCTC.

The genes are TRBV7-9 and TRBJ1-4; D is perhaps TRBD1 (5 bases). Trimming cost V 4 bases and J 4 bases, with 13 bases left between them. This CDR3 is built from 15 residues. CDR1 is SEHNR and CDR2 is FQNEAQ in the germline V gene (reference sequence). For the CDR3, the DNA is TGTGCCAGCAGCTCCCAGCGGGGGGATAATGAAAAACTGTTTTTT. As protein: CASSSQRGDNEKLFF.

This clonotype was observed at least ten times. The CDR3 DNA follows: TGTGCCAGCAGGACTGGACAGGGGTCAGCCGGTGGCTACACCTTC. Its translation: CASRTGQGSAGGYTF. The chain carries TRBV6-4 and TRBJ1-2, with TRBD1 identical over 9 bases. With V trimmed by 6 bases and J by 7 bases, 12 bases remained unmatched. The germline V gene has CDR1 MRHNA and CDR2 SNTAGT. The CDR3 is made up of 15 amino acids.

This clonotype was picked up many times. V usage is TRBV6-5 and J usage is TRBJ1-2, with TRBD1 matching 7 bases. Germline values: CDR1 MNHEY, CDR2 SVGAGI. The CDR3 runs 16 residues. The ends lost 4 bases at V and 6 bases at J; junction bases unmatched: 14. Here the CDR3 DNA reads TGTGCCAGCAGTTCCCAATCACAGGGGCAAGTCGATGGCTACACCTTC. This gives the protein CASSSQSQGQVDGYTF.

The V call is TRBV11-2, the J call TRBJ2-7; 10 bases are a match to TRBD2. The end of the DNA fits TRBJ2-1 better, so the J call may be wrong. The CDR3 runs 17 residues. The germline V gene encodes CDR1 SGHAT and CDR2 FQNNGV. CDR3 amino acids: CASSNRLAGYSYNEQFF. CDR3 coding DNA: TGTGCCAGCAGCAATAGACTAGCGGGTTACTCCTACAATGAGCAGTTCTTC.

V gene TRBV11-1 combines with J gene TRBJ2-5, with 7 bases fitting TRBD2. The CDR3 loop spans 16 amino acids. J lost 5 bases, V lost 1 base, and 10 bases had no gene match. Germline-derived CDR1 and CDR2 are SGHAT and FQDESV (reference sequence). DNA of the CDR3: TGTGCCAGCAGCTTAGTGGGACTACAAAAAGGGGAGACCCAGTACTTC. Translation gives CASSLVGLQKGETQYF.